The following is a T cell receptor (beta chain) sequence with its context. The target antigen is unknown. An end of the junction does not agree with germline; a read error may underlie this. The data stem from a study of T cells in Graves' hyperthyroidism and ophthalmopathy. Study results and limitations: Ophthalmopathy stood apart from stable hyperthyroidism in a 13 V-J model.

Under 3 months was the duration of disease in ophthalmopathy patients, who also had a Clinical Activity Score of at least 3 and a NOSPECS grade of at least 4. The source material, RNA transcripts, was used to amplify TCR beta CDR3 regions. With the HTBI primer set, the TCR CDR3 went through a first round of RT-PCR. TCRdb passed the multiplex PCR reads through MiXCR, listing each CDR3 protein once. The sample lists under 350,000 distinct CDR3 sequences; about a sixth were seen once. Germline-derived CDR1 and CDR2 are SGDLS and YYNGEE. This CDR3 contains 13 residues. The receptor was derived from a woman in her sixties or seventies with Graves' ophthalmopathy. Sequencing input: blood. The chain couples TRBV9 to TRBJ1-5; 7 bases match TRBD1. The CDR3 is CASSRDSNQPQRF. CDR3 coding DNA: TGTGCCAGCAGCAGGGACAGCAATCAGCCCCAGCGTTTT.